These 2 T cell receptor beta chains originate from one sample sequenced in a study of blood T cell repertoires in COVID-19. TCRdb's copy holds only in-frame clones and misses some; the assay was immunoSEQ multiplex PCR. The table lists approximately 150,000 clones, 88% of them singletons. Sequenced material: peripheral blood. The receptors were sampled from a woman aged 55-70 years with acute or convalescent COVID-19.

The chain uses TRBV28 and TRBJ2-2, with a tentative D call TRBD1 (5 bases). CDR1 is MDHEN, CDR2 SYDVKM, per germline. V lost 2 bases to trimming and J lost 1 base, with 11 bases between them. The CDR3 consists of 16 residues. Here the CDR3 DNA reads TGTGCCAGCAGTTTAAGCAGGGCACTGAACACCGGGGAGCTGTTTTTT. Protein product: CASSLSRALNTGELFF.

V gene TRBV19 combines with J gene TRBJ1-5, with no clear D. The CDR3 is 13 residues long. The ends were cut back, 3 bases at V and 9 bases at J, with 12 bases in the middle. CDR1 and CDR2 from the germline V gene are LNHDA and SQIVND (reference sequence). The CDR3 nucleotides are TGTGCCAGTAGTATCAACACCGAGGGGCCCCAGCATTTT. Amino acid sequence: CASSINTEGPQHF.